This T cell receptor (beta chain) derives from a study of blood T cell repertoires in COVID-19. About the research overall: The study drew acute and convalescent COVID-19 samples from the United States, Italy and Spain.

Assignment of participants to cohorts was predicated upon participant-reported clinical history. CDR1 is SGHTA and CDR2 is FQGNSA in the germline V gene. The J segment lost 0 bases and the V segment lost 1 base, leaving 5 bases of the junction unmatched. CDR3 length: 18 residues. In the original processing: Nucleated cell counts were estimated from reference gene primer amplification. Assay: immunoSEQ multiplex PCR; the TCRdb copy retains only in-frame clones and omits some. V and J calls and clone size are given by that table; D and trimming were obtained from the DNA. The table lists a few hundred thousand clones, under 95% of them singletons.

The material sequenced was PBMCs or T cells enriched from blood (not recorded which). The TCR comes from a woman in her thirties who had recovered from COVID-19. The chain carries TRBV7-2 and TRBJ2-2, with 10 nucleotides matching TRBD2. CDR3 residues: CASSLGPAGGSNTGELFF. The CDR3 DNA follows: TGTGCCAGCAGCTTAGGTCCAGCGGGGGGGTCGAACACCGGGGAGCTGTTTTTT. Looking up the rest from reference TRBV7-2 and TRBJ2-2 gives the full variable domain: GAGVSQSPSNKVTEKGKDVELRCDPISGHTALYWYRQSLGQGLEFLIYFQGNSAPDKSGLPSDRFSAERTGGSVSTLTIQRTQQEDSAVYLCASSLGPAGGSNTGELFFGEGSRLTVL.